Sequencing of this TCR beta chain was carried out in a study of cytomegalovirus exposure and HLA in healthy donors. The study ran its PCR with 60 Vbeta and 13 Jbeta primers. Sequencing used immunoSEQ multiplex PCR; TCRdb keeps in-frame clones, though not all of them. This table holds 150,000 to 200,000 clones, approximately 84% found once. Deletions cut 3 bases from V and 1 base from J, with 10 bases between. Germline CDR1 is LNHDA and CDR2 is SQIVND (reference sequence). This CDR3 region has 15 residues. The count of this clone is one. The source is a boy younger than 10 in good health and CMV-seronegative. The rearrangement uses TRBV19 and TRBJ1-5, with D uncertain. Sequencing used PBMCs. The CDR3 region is CASSMGVYSNQPQHF. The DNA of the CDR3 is TGTGCCAGTAGTATGGGAGTATACAGCAATCAGCCCCAGCATTTT. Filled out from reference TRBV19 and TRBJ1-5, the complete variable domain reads DGGITQSPKYLFRKEGQNVTLSCEQNLNHDAMYWYRQDPGQGLRLIYYSQIVNDFQKGDIAEGYSVSREKKESFPLTVTSAQKNPTAFYLCASSMGVYSNQPQHFGDGTRLSIL.